A selection of T cell receptor beta chains follows, all from one sample in a study of PD-1 blockade in classical Hodgkin lymphoma. Clones were read by immunoSEQ multiplex PCR, and TCRdb kept only the in-frame ones, dropping some. The table records roughly 60,000 clones, more than 70% of them present only once. The sequences come from peripheral blood mononuclear cells (PBMCs), collected before the second cycle of nivolumab. Receptors were obtained from a human donor with classical Hodgkin lymphoma. Both conserved end residues are part of each CDR3. D genes are given only for firm matches. Clone size appears in some rows only: once, few, many, or a class for an expanded clone.

d_gene	v_gene	j_gene	abundance	len	CDR3nt	CDR3aa
NA	TRBV5-4	TRBJ1-2	NA	11	TGTGCCAGCAGTTCCCCCTATGGCTACACCTTC	CASSSPYGYTF
NA	TRBV6-4	TRBJ1-4	few	15	TGTGCCACCTTCAGACACCCAGCAACTAATGAAAAACTGTTTTTT	CATFRHPATNEKLFF
TRBD1	TRBV5-1	TRBJ1-4	once	15	TGCGCCAGCAGCCCGGGGACAGGGGCGAATGAAAAACTGTTTTTT	CASSPGTGANEKLFF
TRBD1	TRBV6-4	TRBJ2-3	NA	15	TGTGCCAGCAGCCTGGCGGGACAGGGGGGAGATACGCAGTATTTT	CASSLAGQGGDTQYF
NA	TRBV4-2	TRBJ1-1	NA	16	TGTGCCAGCAGCCAAGTAGGGGCAGGGGTGGACACTGAAGCTTTCTTT	CASSQVGAGVDTEAFF
TRBD1	TRBV5-1	TRBJ1-1	NA	16	TGCGCCAGCAGCTCGACCACCGGGACAGGCAACACTGAAGCTTTCTTT	CASSSTTGTGNTEAFF
NA	TRBV5-1	TRBJ2-5	NA	16	TGCGCCAGCAGCGCCTCCTTACCGGGACCCCAGGGGACCCAGTACTTC	CASSASLPGPQGTQYF
NA	TRBV14	TRBJ2-1	NA	17	TGTGCCAGCAGCCAAGACAGGGGTATATCCTCCTACAATGAGCAGTTCTTC	CASSQDRGISSYNEQFF
NA	TRBV27	TRBJ2-7	once	18	TGTGCCAGCAGTTTATCCTTCCAGGGGGGCGGCAGGACCTACGAGCAGTACTTC	CASSLSFQGGGRTYEQYF
NA	TRBV5-1	TRBJ2-7	NA	14	TGCGCCAGCAGCCAGGACGGGAGCTCCTACGAGCAGTACTTC	CASSQDGSSYEQYF
NA	TRBV5-1	TRBJ1-1	NA	14	TGCGCCAGCAGCTTGGACCCAGCCGGGACAGAAGCTTTCTTT	CASSLDPAGTEAFF
TRBD1	TRBV5-1	TRBJ2-7	once	14	TGCGCCAGCAGCGCGGACAGGATTTCCTACGAGCAGTACTTC	CASSADRISYEQYF
NA	TRBV28	TRBJ1-5	NA	14	TGTGCCAGCAGCCCCCAAAGAGGCAATCAGCCCCAGCATTTT	CASSPQRGNQPQHF
TRBD1	TRBV7-9	TRBJ1-2	NA	13	TGTGCCAGCAGCTTCGGGCAGGGGGGAGGCTACACCTTC	CASSFGQGGGYTF
NA	TRBV6-5	TRBJ2-5	NA	12	TGTGCCACATACAGGGTTTCAGAGACCCAGTACTTC	CATYRVSETQYF
NA	TRBV5-1	TRBJ2-2	NA	15	TGCGCCAGCAGCTTGGAGGGTACGGGCACCGGGGAGCTGTTTTTT	CASSLEGTGTGELFF
NA	TRBV5-1	TRBJ1-5	NA	15	TGCGCCAGCAGCTTGGAGGGGGGGCACAATCAGCCCCAGCATTTT	CASSLEGGHNQPQHF
TRBD2	TRBV5-1	TRBJ2-1	NA	16	TGCGCCAGCAGCTTGGACGGACTAGCGGGGATCAATGAGCAGTTCTTC	CASSLDGLAGINEQFF
NA	TRBV9	TRBJ2-1	few	14	TGTGCCAGCAGCGTTGCCCTCCTATCGGATGAGCAGTTCTTC	CASSVALLSDEQFF
NA	TRBV5-1	TRBJ2-3	once	12	TGCGCCAGCAGCGGCGAAACAGATACGCAGTATTTT	CASSGETDTQYF
NA	TRBV11-2	TRBJ2-7	NA	15	TGTGCCAGCAGCCTGAAAGGCCTCCCCTACTACGAGCAGTACTTC	CASSLKGLPYYEQYF
NA	TRBV19	TRBJ1-5	NA	15	TGTGCCAGTAGTATAGCTAGGGGGGCCAATCAGCCCCAGCATTTT	CASSIARGANQPQHF
TRBD1	TRBV6-1	TRBJ2-1	few	13	TGTGCCAGCCGCGGACAGGGTAGCAATGAGCAGTTCTTC	CASRGQGSNEQFF
NA	TRBV10-1	TRBJ2-3	NA	13	TGCGCCAGCAGGCGGGATCCTACAGATACGCAGTATTTT	CASRRDPTDTQYF
NA	TRBV6-1	TRBJ1-2	NA	15	TGTGCCAGCGGAAGGACCGGGGGCAGCCTCTATGGCTACACCTTC	CASGRTGGSLYGYTF
NA	TRBV27	TRBJ1-1	NA	14	TGTGCCAGCAGTTTCCAGGGGCGAGGTACTGAAGCTTTCTTT	CASSFQGRGTEAFF
NA	TRBV7-9	TRBJ2-7	NA	13	TGTGCCAGCAGCCGTACGGGTTTCTACGAGCAGTACTTC	CASSRTGFYEQYF
TRBD2	TRBV4-1	TRBJ2-2	NA	17	TGCGCCAGCAGCCAAGATCTCCGGGGGGCGAACACCGGGGAGCTGTTTTTT	CASSQDLRGANTGELFF
TRBD1	TRBV5-1	TRBJ2-2	NA	15	TGCGCCAGCAGCCCAAGACAGGGGGACACCGGGGAGCTGTTTTTT	CASSPRQGDTGELFF
NA	TRBV5-1	TRBJ2-3	NA	15	TGCGCCAGCAGCCCCGGGACCCTTGGCACAGATACGCAGTATTTT	CASSPGTLGTDTQYF
NA	TRBV5-1	TRBJ2-2	NA	15	TGCGCCAGCAGCTTGTCTGGGGTTAACACCGGGGAGCTGTTTTTT	CASSLSGVNTGELFF
NA	TRBV21-1	TRBJ1-6	NA	17	TGTGCCAGCAGCAAAGCCCGAAAGACAGGTGGGATTGCACCCCTCCACTTT	CASSKARKTGGIAPLHF
TRBD1	TRBV2	TRBJ1-4	NA	14	TGTGCCAGCAGACGGACAGGGGGGAATGAAAAACTGTTTTTT	CASRRTGGNEKLFF
TRBD1	TRBV5-4	TRBJ1-6	NA	15	TGTGCCAGCAGCTCGGGGGACAGGGGGAATTCACCCCTCCACTTT	CASSSGDRGNSPLHF
NA	TRBV2	TRBJ1-3	NA	16	TGTGCCAGCAGTGAAGGGTGGTCACCCTCTGGAAACACCATATATTTT	CASSEGWSPSGNTIYF
TRBD2	TRBV28	TRBJ2-1	NA	14	TGTGCCACCCTTTTAGCGGGGGTGTACAATGAGCAGTTCTTC	CATLLAGVYNEQFF
NA	TRBV5-1	TRBJ1-1	NA	14	TGCGCCAGTAAAGCGGGGCCCGGCAGCACTGAAGCTTTCTTT	CASKAGPGSTEAFF